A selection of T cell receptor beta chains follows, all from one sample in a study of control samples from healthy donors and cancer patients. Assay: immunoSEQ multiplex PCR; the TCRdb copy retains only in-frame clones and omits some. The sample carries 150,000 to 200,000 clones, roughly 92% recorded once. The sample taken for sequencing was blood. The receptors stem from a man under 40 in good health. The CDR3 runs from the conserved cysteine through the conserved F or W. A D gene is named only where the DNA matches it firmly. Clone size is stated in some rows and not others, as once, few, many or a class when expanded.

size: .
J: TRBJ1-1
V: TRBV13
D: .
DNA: TGTGCCAGCAGCTTCGACACGAACACTGAAGCTTTCTTT
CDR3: CASSFDTNTEAFF

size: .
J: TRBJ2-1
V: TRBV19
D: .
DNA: TGTGCCAGTAGTATAGGCCTGAATGAGCAGTTCTTC
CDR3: CASSIGLNEQFF

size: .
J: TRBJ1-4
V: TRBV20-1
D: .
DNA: TGCAGTGCTAGTATAGGGAGGGGTTCCGAAAAACTGTTTTTT
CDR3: CSASIGRGSEKLFF

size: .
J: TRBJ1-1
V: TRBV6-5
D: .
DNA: TGTGCCAGCAGGGGACAAAAGGGCCCGGGCACTGAAGCTTTCTTT
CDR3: CASRGQKGPGTEAFF

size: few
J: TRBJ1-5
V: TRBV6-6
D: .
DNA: TGTGCCAGCAGTTACACCGGCAGGGGTCAGCCCCAGCATTTT
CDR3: CASSYTGRGQPQHF

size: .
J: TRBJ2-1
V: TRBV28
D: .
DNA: TGTGCCAGCAGATTTACCGGGACGTCTAGGAATGAGCAGTTCTTC
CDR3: CASRFTGTSRNEQFF

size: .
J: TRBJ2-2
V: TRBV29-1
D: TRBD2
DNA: TGCAGCGTTGAATGGACTAGCGGGACCGACGGGGAGCTGTTTTTT
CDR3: CSVEWTSGTDGELFF

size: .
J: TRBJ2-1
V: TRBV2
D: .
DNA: TGTGCCAGCAAGGAGAACAATGAGCAGTTCTTC
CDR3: CASKENNEQFF

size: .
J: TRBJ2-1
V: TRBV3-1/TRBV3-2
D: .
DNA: TGTGCCAGCAGCCAAGGGGGAAGCTCCTACAATGAGCAGTTCTTC
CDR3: CASSQGGSSYNEQFF

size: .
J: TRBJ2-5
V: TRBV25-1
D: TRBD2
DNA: TGTGCCAGCAGTTTTGGGACTAGCGGGAGTTGGGAGACCCAGTACTTC
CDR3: CASSFGTSGSWETQYF

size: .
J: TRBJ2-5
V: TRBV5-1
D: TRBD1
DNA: TGCGCCAGCAGCTCCGGACAGGGGCAAGAGACCCAGTACTTC
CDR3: CASSSGQGQETQYF

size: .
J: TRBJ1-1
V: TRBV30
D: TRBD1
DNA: TGTGCCTGGAGAAGGACAGGGACTGAAGCTTTCTTT
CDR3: CAWRRTGTEAFF

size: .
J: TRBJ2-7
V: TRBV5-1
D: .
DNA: TGCGCCAGCAGCCCATCGGACGGTCTCACCTACGAGCAGTACTTC
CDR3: CASSPSDGLTYEQYF

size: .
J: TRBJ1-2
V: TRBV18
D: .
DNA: TGTGCCAGCTCACCAATAAACGACAGGTCAGATGGCTACACCTTC
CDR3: CASSPINDRSDGYTF

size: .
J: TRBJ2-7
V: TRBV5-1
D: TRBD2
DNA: TGCGCCAGCAGCTCCATCGGGACTAGCGGGACCAGGCAGTACTTC
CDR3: CASSSIGTSGTRQYF

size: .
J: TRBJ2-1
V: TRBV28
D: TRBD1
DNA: TGTGCCAGCAGGGAAAGCGGGACAGGGGGGTTCTTC
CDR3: CASRESGTGGFF

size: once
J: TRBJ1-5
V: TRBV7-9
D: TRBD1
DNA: TGTGCCAGCAGCCCGGGACAGGGGCCGAATCAGCCCCAGCATTTT
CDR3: CASSPGQGPNQPQHF

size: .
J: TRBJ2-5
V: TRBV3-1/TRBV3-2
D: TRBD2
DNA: TGTGCCAGCAGCCCCTATTGGACTAGCGGGGGGGCCGAAGAGACCCAGTACTTC
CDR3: CASSPYWTSGGAEETQYF

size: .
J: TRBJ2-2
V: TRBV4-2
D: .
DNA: TGTGCCAGCAGCCAAGGCAGGGAGCTGTTTTTT
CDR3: CASSQGRELFF

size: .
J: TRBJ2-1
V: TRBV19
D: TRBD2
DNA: TGTGCCAACCCGGGACTAGCGGGGAAGAGCTCCTACAATGAGCAGTTCTTC
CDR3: CANPGLAGKSSYNEQFF

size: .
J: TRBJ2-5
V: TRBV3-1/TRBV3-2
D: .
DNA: TGTGCCAGCAGCCAGAGAGAGACCCAGTACTTC
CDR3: CASSQRETQYF

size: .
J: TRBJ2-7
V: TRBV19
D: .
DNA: TGTGCCAGTAGTCCAACCGGGACTCAACCCTACGAGCAGTACTTC
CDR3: CASSPTGTQPYEQYF

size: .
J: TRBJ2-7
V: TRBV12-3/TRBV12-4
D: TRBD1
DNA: TGTGCCAGCAGTCGGGACAGGACCTACGAGCAGTACTTC
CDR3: CASSRDRTYEQYF

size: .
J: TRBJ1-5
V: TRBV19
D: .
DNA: TGTGCCAGTAGTATAGACCGGGGCAATCAGCCCCAGCATTTT
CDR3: CASSIDRGNQPQHF

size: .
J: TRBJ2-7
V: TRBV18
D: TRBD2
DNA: TGTGCCAGCTCACCTTCTAGGGGACTAGTATTTGGCGAGCAGTACTTC
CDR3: CASSPSRGLVFGEQYF

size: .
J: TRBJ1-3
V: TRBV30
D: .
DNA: TGTGCCTGGAGTGTGGTCTGGGGGGGAGGAAACACCATATATTTT
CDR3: CAWSVVWGGGNTIYF

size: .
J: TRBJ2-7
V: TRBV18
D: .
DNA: TGTGCCAGCTCACCGGTGACAGGCGCCTACGAGCAGTACTTC
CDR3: CASSPVTGAYEQYF

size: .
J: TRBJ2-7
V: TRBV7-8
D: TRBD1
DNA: TGTGCCAGCAGTCTACAGGGGGGAATGGACGAGCAGTACTTC
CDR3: CASSLQGGMDEQYF

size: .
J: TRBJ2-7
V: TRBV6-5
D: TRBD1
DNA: TGTGCCAGCAGTTACTCTCCAGGACAGGGCACCTACGAGCAGTACTTC
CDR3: CASSYSPGQGTYEQYF

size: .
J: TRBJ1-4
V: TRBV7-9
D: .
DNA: TGTGCCAGCAGCCCCAGGGGTCGCTCTAATGAAAAACTGTTTTTT
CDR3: CASSPRGRSNEKLFF

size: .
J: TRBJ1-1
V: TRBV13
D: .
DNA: TGTGCCAGCAGCTTAGTGGGGCAGATGAACACTGAAGCTTTCTTT
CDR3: CASSLVGQMNTEAFF

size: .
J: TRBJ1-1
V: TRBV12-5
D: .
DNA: TGTGCTAGTGGTTTGAGTTTGAACACTGAAGCTTTCTTT
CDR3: CASGLSLNTEAFF

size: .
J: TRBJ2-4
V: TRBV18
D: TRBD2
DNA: TGTGCCAGCTCACCAGCGGGGGGGCTAGCAGCGCAATACATTCAGTACTTC
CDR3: CASSPAGGLAAQYIQYF

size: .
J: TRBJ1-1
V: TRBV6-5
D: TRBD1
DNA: TGTGCCAGCAGGCCCCTCGGACAGGGAGGCACTGAAGCTTTCTTT
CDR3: CASRPLGQGGTEAFF

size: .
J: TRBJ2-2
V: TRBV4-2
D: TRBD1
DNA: TGTGCCAGCAGCCAAGATAGGGACAGGGGATTCATCGGGGAGCTGTTTTTT
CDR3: CASSQDRDRGFIGELFF

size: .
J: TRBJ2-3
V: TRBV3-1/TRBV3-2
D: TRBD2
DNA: TGTGCCAGCAAAGGAGCGGGGCGCACAGATACGCAGTATTTT
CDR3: CASKGAGRTDTQYF

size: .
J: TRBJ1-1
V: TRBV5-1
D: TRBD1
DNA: TGCGCCAGCAGGGACCGACAGGGGGACACTGAAGCTTTCTTT
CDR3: CASRDRQGDTEAFF

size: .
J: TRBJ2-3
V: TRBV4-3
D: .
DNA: TGCGCCAGCAGCCCCGAGCACGGGGGCTCTCCTAGCACAGATACGCAGTATTTT
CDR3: CASSPEHGGSPSTDTQYF

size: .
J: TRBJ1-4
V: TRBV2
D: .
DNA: TGTGCCAGCACTTATCAAAAAAAGGCTTTAGAAAAACTGTTTTTT
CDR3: CASTYQKKALEKLFF

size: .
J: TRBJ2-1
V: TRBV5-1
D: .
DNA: TGCGCCAGCAGCTTGGGGCACATCGGGAAGGATGAGCAGTTCTTC
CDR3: CASSLGHIGKDEQFF